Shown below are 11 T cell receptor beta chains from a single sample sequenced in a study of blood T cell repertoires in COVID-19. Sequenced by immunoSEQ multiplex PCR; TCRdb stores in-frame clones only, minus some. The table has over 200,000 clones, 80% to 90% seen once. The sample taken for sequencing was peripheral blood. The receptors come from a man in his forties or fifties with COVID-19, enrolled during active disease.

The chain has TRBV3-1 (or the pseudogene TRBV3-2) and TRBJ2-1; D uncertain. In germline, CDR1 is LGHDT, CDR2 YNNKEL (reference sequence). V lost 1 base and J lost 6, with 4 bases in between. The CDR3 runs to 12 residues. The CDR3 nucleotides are TGTGCCAGCAGCCAAGTATCCAATGAGCAGTTCTTC. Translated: CASSQVSNEQFF.

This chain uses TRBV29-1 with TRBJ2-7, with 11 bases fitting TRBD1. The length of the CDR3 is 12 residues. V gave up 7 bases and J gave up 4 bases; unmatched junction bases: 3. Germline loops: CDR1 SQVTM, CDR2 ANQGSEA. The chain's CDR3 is CSGGTGGYEQYF. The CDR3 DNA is TGCAGCGGTGGGACAGGGGGTTACGAGCAGTACTTC.

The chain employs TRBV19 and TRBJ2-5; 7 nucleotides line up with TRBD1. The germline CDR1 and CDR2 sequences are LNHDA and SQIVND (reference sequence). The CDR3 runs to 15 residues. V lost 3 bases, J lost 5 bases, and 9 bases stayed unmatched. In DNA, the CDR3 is TGTGCCAGTAGTATCGCTCAGGGGACAGTGGAGACCCAGTACTTC. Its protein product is CASSIAQGTVETQYF. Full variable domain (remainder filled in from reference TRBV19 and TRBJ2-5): DGGITQSPKYLFRKEGQNVTLSCEQNLNHDAMYWYRQDPGQGLRLIYYSQIVNDFQKGDIAEGYSVSREKKESFPLTVTSAQKNPTAFYLCASSIAQGTVETQYFGPGTRLLVL.

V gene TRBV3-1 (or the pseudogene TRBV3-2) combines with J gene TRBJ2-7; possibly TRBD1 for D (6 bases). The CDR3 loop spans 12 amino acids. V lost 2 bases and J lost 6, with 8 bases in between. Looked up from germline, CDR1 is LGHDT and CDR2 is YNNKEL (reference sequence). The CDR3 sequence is CASSQQGSEQYF. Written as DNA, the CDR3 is TGTGCCAGCAGCCAACAGGGGTCCGAGCAGTACTTC.

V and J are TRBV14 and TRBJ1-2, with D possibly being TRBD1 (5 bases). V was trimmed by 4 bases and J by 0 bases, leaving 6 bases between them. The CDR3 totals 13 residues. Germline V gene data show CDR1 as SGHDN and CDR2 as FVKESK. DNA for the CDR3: TGTGCCAGCAGCCGGGACTCTAACTATGGCTACACCTTC. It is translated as CASSRDSNYGYTF. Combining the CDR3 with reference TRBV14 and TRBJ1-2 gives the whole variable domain EAGVTQFPSHSVIEKGQTVTLRCDPISGHDNLYWYRRVMGKEIKFLLHFVKESKQDESGMPNNRFLAERTGGTYSTLKVQPAELEDSGVYFCASSRDSNYGYTFGSGTRLTVV.

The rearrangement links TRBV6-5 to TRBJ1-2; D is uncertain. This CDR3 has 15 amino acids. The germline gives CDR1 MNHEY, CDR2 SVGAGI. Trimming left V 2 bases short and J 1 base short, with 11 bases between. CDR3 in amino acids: CASSYDKPYNYGYTF. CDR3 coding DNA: TGTGCCAGCAGTTACGACAAGCCCTATAACTATGGCTACACCTTC.

In nucleotides, the CDR3 is TGTGCCAGTTCGTCGACTAGCCCTCCCTACAATGAGCAGTTCTTC. It codes for CASSSTSPPYNEQFF. This chain uses TRBV19 with TRBJ2-1, with 7 nucleotides matching TRBD2. CDR3 length: 15 amino acids. Germline-derived CDR1 and CDR2 are LNHDA and SQIVND (reference sequence). The V segment lost 8 bases and the J segment 2 bases; nucleotides outside the gene matches: 9.

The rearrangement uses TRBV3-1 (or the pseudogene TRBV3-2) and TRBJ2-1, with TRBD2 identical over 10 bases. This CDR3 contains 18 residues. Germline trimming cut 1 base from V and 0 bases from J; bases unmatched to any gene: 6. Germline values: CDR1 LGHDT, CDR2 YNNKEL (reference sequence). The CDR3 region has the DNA TGTGCCAGCAGCCAAGGTTCTTCTAGCGGGAGCTCCTACAATGAGCAGTTCTTC. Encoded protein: CASSQGSSSGSSYNEQFF.

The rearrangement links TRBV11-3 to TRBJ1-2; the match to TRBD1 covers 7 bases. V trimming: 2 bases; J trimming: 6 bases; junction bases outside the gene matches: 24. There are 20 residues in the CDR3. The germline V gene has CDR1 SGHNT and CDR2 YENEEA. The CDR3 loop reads CASSLLNSNRGHVPYDGYTF. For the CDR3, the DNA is TGTGCCAGCAGCTTACTTAACTCGAACAGGGGCCACGTCCCTTATGATGGCTACACCTTC. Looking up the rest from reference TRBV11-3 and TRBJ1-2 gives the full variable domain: EAGVVQSPRYKIIEKKQPVAFWCNPISGHNTLYWYLQNLGQGPELLIRYENEEAVDDSQLPKDRFSAERLKGVDSTLKIQPAELGDSAVYLCASSLLNSNRGHVPYDGYTFGSGTRLTVV.

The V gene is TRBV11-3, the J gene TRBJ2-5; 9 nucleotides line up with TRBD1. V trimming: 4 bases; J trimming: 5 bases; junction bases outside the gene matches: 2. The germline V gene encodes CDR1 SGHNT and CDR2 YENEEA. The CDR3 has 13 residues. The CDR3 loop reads CASSSGQGETQYF. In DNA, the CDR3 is TGTGCCAGCAGCTCTGGACAGGGGGAGACCCAGTACTTC.

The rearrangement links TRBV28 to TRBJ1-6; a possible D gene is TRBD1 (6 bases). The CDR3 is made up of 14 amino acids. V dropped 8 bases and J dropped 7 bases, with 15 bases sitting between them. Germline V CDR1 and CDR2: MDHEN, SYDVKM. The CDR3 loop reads CASCLITGNSPLHF. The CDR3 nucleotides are TGTGCCAGCTGCCTGATTACAGGGAATTCACCCCTCCACTTT.